The 31 T cell receptor beta chains reported below all come from one sample, sequenced in a study of blood T cell repertoires in COVID-19. This table comes from immunoSEQ multiplex PCR, and its TCRdb copy is limited to in-frame clones, with some not included. The table has some 80,000 clones, 79% seen once. The sequencing sample was made of peripheral blood. These receptors all come from a woman of 80 years or more with active or convalescent COVID-19.

The chain combines TRBV7-2 with TRBJ2-1, with D hard to call. The CDR3 length is 12 residues. V was clipped by 2 bases and J by 9 bases, with 8 bases between them. CDR1 is SGHTA and CDR2 is FQGNSA in the germline V gene. CDR3 amino acids: CASSLSFSEQFF. The CDR3 DNA reads TGTGCCAGCAGCTTAAGTTTTAGTGAGCAGTTCTTC.

The chain links TRBV4-3 to TRBJ1-5; TRBD1 matches 8 bases. Germline CDR1 and CDR2: LGHNA and YSLEER. The CDR3 has 18 residues. The ends lost 0 bases at V and 6 bases at J; junction bases unmatched: 13. In DNA form, the CDR3 reads TGCGCCAGCAGCCAAGATGCGAGGTTCCAGGGGGCCTTTCAGCCCCAGCATTTT. Translated: CASSQDARFQGAFQPQHF.

The J gene is TRBJ1-1, the V gene TRBV10-3; D may be TRBD1 (6 bases). With 2 bases removed from V and 6 bases from J, the gap between germline ends came to 16 bases. CDR3 length: 15 amino acids. Germline V gene sequence: CDR1 ENHRY, CDR2 SYGVKD. In nucleotides, the CDR3 is TGTGCCATCAGTGAGACGGCTACAGGGTTCCCTGAAGCTTTCTTT. This encodes CAISETATGFPEAFF.

The rearrangement uses TRBV28 and TRBJ1-5; D is perhaps TRBD1 (5 bases). This CDR3 region has 15 residues. The germline V and J ends were trimmed by 7 bases and 5 bases, with 18 bases remaining between them. The germline V gene encodes CDR1 MDHEN and CDR2 SYDVKM. In DNA, the CDR3 is TGTGCCAGCACCTCCACGGGACTGAAGCATCAGCCCCAGCATTTT. Residues: CASTSTGLKHQPQHF.

This clone was recorded only once. The chain combines TRBV27 with TRBJ2-1; the match to TRBD2 covers 8 bases. CDR3 length equals 15 residues. CDR1 MNHEY and CDR2 SMNVEV come from the germline V gene (reference sequence). V lost 9 bases, J lost 2 bases, and 9 bases stayed unmatched. CDR3 amino acids: CARKTTGRAYNEQFF. CDR3 sequence (DNA): TGTGCCAGAAAAACGACCGGGAGGGCCTACAATGAGCAGTTCTTC.

The J gene is TRBJ1-5, the V gene TRBV15; D is unclear. V was clipped by 3 bases and J by 4 bases, with 16 bases between them. There are 16 residues in the CDR3. Germline V CDR1 and CDR2: LNHNV, YYDKDF (reference sequence). CDR3 coding DNA: TGTGCCACCAGCAGTGGTTTATCACCCAGAAATCAGCCCCAGCATTTT. Translated, it gives CATSSGLSPRNQPQHF.

J is TRBJ2-1 and V is TRBV6-2 or TRBV6-3, with 10 bases matching TRBD2. Germline CDR1 reads MNHEY; CDR2 reads SVGEGT. This CDR3 region has 17 residues. The V and J ends lost 2 bases and 10 bases, in that order; junction bases with no gene match: 14. CDR3 nucleotide sequence: TGTGCCAGCAGTTACCCCCGCTTTAAGCGGGAGGGCGGGGAGCAGTTCTTC. Its translation is CASSYPRFKREGGEQFF.

The rearrangement uses TRBV27 and TRBJ1-2, with D perhaps matching TRBD1 (5 bases). Germline loops: CDR1 MNHEY, CDR2 SMNVEV (reference sequence). V was trimmed by 5 bases and J by 6 bases, leaving 13 bases between them. The CDR3 extends over 13 amino acids. CDR3 DNA: TGTGCCAGCAGTGGGTCAGGGATGGATGGCTACACCTTC. Translated: CASSGSGMDGYTF.

V gene TRBV18 combines with J gene TRBJ1-3; 8 bases are shared with TRBD1. Trimming at V came to 4 bases and at J to 0 bases, leaving 5 bases not matched to a gene. This CDR3 is 16 amino acids long. Germline CDR1 and CDR2: KGHSH and LQKENI. For the CDR3, the DNA is TGTGCCAGCTCACTTGACAGGGGATACTCTGGAAACACCATATATTTT. It yields the protein CASSLDRGYSGNTIYF. Variable domain in full (rest from reference TRBV18 and TRBJ1-3): NAGVMQNPRHLVRRRGQEARLRCSPMKGHSHVYWYRQLPEEGLKFMVYLQKENIIDESGMPKERFSAEFPKEGPSILRIQQVVRGDSAAYFCASSLDRGYSGNTIYFGEGSWLTVV.

The gene calls are TRBV5-1 and TRBJ1-1; TRBD1 matches 8 bases. J gave up 1 base and V 9 bases, and 14 bases lay outside the gene matches. Germline CDR1 and CDR2: SGHRS and YFSETQ. The CDR3 extends over 16 amino acids. The CDR3 spells CATRTTAGTGNTEAFF. Here the CDR3 DNA reads TGCGCCACCCGTACAACCGCCGGGACAGGGAACACTGAAGCTTTCTTT. The full variable domain, with the rest looked up from reference TRBV5-1 and TRBJ1-1, is KAGVTQTPRYLIKTRGQQVTLSCSPISGHRSVSWYQQTPGQGLQFLFEYFSETQRNKGNFPGRFSGRQFSNSRSEMNVSTLELGDSALYLCATRTTAGTGNTEAFFGQGTRLTVV.

V gene TRBV19 combines with J gene TRBJ2-7; 7 nucleotides line up with TRBD2. The CDR3 has 13 amino acids. Trimming cost V 5 bases and J 4 bases; bases outside gene matches: 5. From germline, CDR1 is LNHDA and CDR2 SQIVND (reference sequence). The DNA of the CDR3 is TGTGCCAGTAGTTTAGGGGAGGGATACGAGCAGTACTTC. Amino acid sequence: CASSLGEGYEQYF.

The V gene is TRBV11-2, the J gene TRBJ1-1; possibly TRBD1 for D (5 bases). Germline CDR1 SGHAT, CDR2 FQNNGV. With 3 bases removed from V and 3 bases from J, the gap between germline ends came to 20 bases. The CDR3 loop spans 17 amino acids. CDR3 in DNA: TGTGCCAGCAGCTTCGTCGGGGGAGGGGCGCGGGACACTGAAGCTTTCTTT. This translates into CASSFVGGGARDTEAFF.

The chain combines TRBV29-1 with TRBJ2-2; 10 bases match TRBD2. Germline CDR1 reads SQVTM; CDR2 reads ANQGSEA. The CDR3 loop spans 15 amino acids. The J segment lost 1 base and the V segment lost 6 bases, leaving 5 bases of the junction unmatched. CDR3 in DNA: TGCAGCGTGGATGTAGCGGGAGGGAACACCGGGGAGCTGTTTTTT. It codes for CSVDVAGGNTGELFF.

In this sample, this clone turned up a few times. The chain joins TRBV5-6 to TRBJ2-5, with no clear D. CDR3 length: 12 amino acids. With 4 bases removed from V and 5 bases from J, the gap between germline ends came to 9 bases. Germline V gives CDR1 SGHDT, CDR2 YYEEEE. CDR3 region: CASSLGIETQYF. Here the CDR3 DNA reads TGTGCCAGCAGCCTAGGTATTGAGACCCAGTACTTC.

V gene TRBV6-2 or TRBV6-3 combines with J gene TRBJ2-5, with TRBD1 identical over 7 bases. There are 13 residues in the CDR3. Unmatched junction bases numbered 5, after V lost 4 bases and J lost 6 bases. CDR1 is MNHEY, CDR2 SVGEGT, per germline. DNA of the CDR3: TGTGCCAGCAGTTCTACAGGGGTAAAGACCCAGTACTTC. Encoded protein: CASSSTGVKTQYF.

This clone appeared a single time. The rearrangement links TRBV4-3 to TRBJ1-5, with a weak D call TRBD1 (5 bases). Germline V gene lookup returns CDR1 LGHNA and CDR2 YSLEER. V was cut by 1 base and J by 5 bases, with 12 bases left in between. The CDR3 has 15 residues. DNA of the CDR3: TGCGCCAGCAGCCAAGGGGTAGGGGTCCATCAGCCCCAGCATTTT. Translating it yields CASSQGVGVHQPQHF.

This sequence joins TRBV19 and TRBJ2-3, with 9 bases fitting TRBD1. CDR3 length: 15 residues. With V trimmed by 5 bases and J by 7 bases, 10 bases remained unmatched. Germline V gives CDR1 LNHDA, CDR2 SQIVND (reference sequence). In DNA form, the CDR3 reads TGTGCCAGTAGTGTAAAACAGGGGGCGCCGAATACGCAGTATTTT. Amino acid sequence: CASSVKQGAPNTQYF.

Remarks on this clone: The sample has other DNA sequences that encode this CDR3 too. The gene calls are TRBV12-3 or TRBV12-4 and TRBJ1-1; D remains unclear. Trimming removed 5 bases at V and 1 base at J, with 8 bases between. This CDR3 has 13 amino acids. The CDR3 sequence is CASSRGGNTEAFF. In DNA, the CDR3 is TGTGCCAGCAGTCGTGGAGGGAACACTGAAGCTTTCTTT.

The sample holds a few counts of this clone. This chain uses TRBV2 with TRBJ2-7; unclear D gene. Trimming took 4 bases from V and 1 from J, leaving 14 bases between them. The CDR3 runs 15 residues. Germline-derived CDR1 and CDR2 are SNHLY and FYNNEI. The chain's CDR3 is CASSVRTTGSYEQYF. In DNA, the CDR3 is TGTGCCAGCAGTGTAAGAACAACGGGTTCCTACGAGCAGTACTTC.

The chain is built from TRBV6-1 and TRBJ1-2; D is perhaps TRBD1 (6 bases). CDR1 MNHNS and CDR2 SASEGT come from the germline V gene. This CDR3 has 15 amino acids. V shed 3 bases and J shed 0 bases, with 11 bases lying between them. The CDR3 DNA sequence: TGTGCCAGCAGTGACCAGGGGAAAGCTAACTATGGCTACACCTTC. Protein: CASSDQGKANYGYTF.

This chain links TRBV3-1 (or the pseudogene TRBV3-2) with TRBJ2-7; 8 nucleotides align to TRBD2. Germline CDR1 reads LGHDT; CDR2 reads YNNKEL (reference sequence). Trimming removed 1 base from V and 0 bases from J; junction bases left unmatched: 5. The CDR3 has 16 amino acids. The CDR3 DNA reads TGTGCCAGCAGCCAAGCCCGGGGGGGATACTCCTACGAGCAGTACTTC. It is translated as CASSQARGGYSYEQYF.

The chain uses TRBV4-1 and TRBJ2-5; D gene ambiguous. Trimming stripped 4 bases from V and 5 bases from J, with 11 bases between. CDR1 is MGHRA and CDR2 is YSYEKL in the germline V gene. The CDR3 covers 13 residues. The CDR3 DNA is TGCGCCAGCAGCCGTCTAGTCTTGGAGACCCAGTACTTC. Translated, it gives CASSRLVLETQYF.

The V call is TRBV30, the J call TRBJ2-1, with D maybe TRBD2 (5 bases). This CDR3 spans 18 amino acids. Germline V lookup: CDR1 GTSNPN, CDR2 SVGIG (reference sequence). Trimming took 5 bases from V and 7 from J, leaving 30 bases between them. The CDR3 bases are TGTGCCTGGGATCCGGTTTATATCGACCGGCGGAGGAGAAATGAGCAGTTCTTC. Its protein is CAWDPVYIDRRRRNEQFF.

DNA for the CDR3: TGTGCCAGCACCCCAGGTTTTAATCCCCAAAAACTGTTTTTT. It codes for CASTPGFNPQKLFF. The V call is TRBV28, the J call TRBJ1-4; no firm D call. Per germline, CDR1 MDHEN and CDR2 SYDVKM. The V gene lost 7 bases and the J gene lost 9 bases, with 18 bases spanning the gap. The CDR3 length is 14 residues.

J is TRBJ2-3 and V is TRBV11-2; D is possibly TRBD2 (6 bases). Germline V gives CDR1 SGHAT, CDR2 FQNNGV. V lost 1 base and J 4 bases, leaving 12 bases between the germline ends. The CDR3 loop spans 15 amino acids. The DNA for the CDR3 is TGTGCCAGCAGCTTAGGTCCCGGAGGGGCAGATACGCAGTATTTT. It translates to CASSLGPGGADTQYF.

This clone was observed a handful of times. This chain connects TRBV28 to TRBJ2-7, with TRBD1 matching over 8 bases. CDR1 is MDHEN, CDR2 SYDVKM, per germline. This CDR3 has 15 residues. V dropped 4 bases and J dropped 0; count of bases not matched to a gene: 5. CDR3 protein: CASSSPGQASYEQYF. For the CDR3, the DNA is TGTGCCAGCAGTTCCCCGGGACAGGCCTCCTACGAGCAGTACTTC. Variable domain in full (rest from reference TRBV28 and TRBJ2-7): DVKVTQSSRYLVKRTGEKVFLECVQDMDHENMFWYRQDPGLGLRLIYFSYDVKMKEKGDIPEGYSVSREKKERFSLILESASTNQTSMYLCASSSPGQASYEQYFGPGTRLTVT.

V gene TRBV4-3 combines with J gene TRBJ2-3, with 7 nucleotides matching TRBD2. The germline gives CDR1 LGHNA, CDR2 YSLEER. With V trimmed by 0 bases and J by 5 bases, 2 bases remained unmatched. The CDR3 sequence is 14 residues long. This chain's CDR3 is CASSQDWGGDTQYF. For the CDR3, the DNA is TGCGCCAGCAGCCAAGATTGGGGGGGAGATACGCAGTATTTT.

The V gene is TRBV5-6, the J gene TRBJ1-2; 7 nucleotides line up with TRBD1. The CDR3 consists of 15 residues. Trimming took 4 bases from V and 1 from J; bases not matched to a gene: 7. Germline-derived CDR1 and CDR2 are SGHDT and YYEEEE. DNA for the CDR3: TGTGCCAGCAGCATGACGGGACAGCGTAACTATGGCTACACCTTC. Translating gives CASSMTGQRNYGYTF.

V and J are TRBV9 and TRBJ2-1; 7 nucleotides align to TRBD2. After removal of 3 bases from V and 1 base from J, the junction contained 4 bases not matched to a gene. Germline assignment: CDR1 SGDLS and CDR2 YYNGEE. The CDR3 has 15 amino acids. The CDR3 loop reads CASSDGGTSYNEQFF. The CDR3 DNA reads as TGTGCCAGCAGCGACGGGGGGACTTCCTACAATGAGCAGTTCTTC.

The chain combines TRBV28 with TRBJ2-7; 7 nucleotides line up with TRBD2. V lost 3 bases, J lost 5 bases, and 19 bases stayed unmatched. Germline V lookup: CDR1 MDHEN, CDR2 SYDVKM. The CDR3 runs 18 residues. The CDR3: CASSFSSLAAKAYDEQYF. For the CDR3, the DNA is TGTGCCAGCAGTTTCTCATCGCTAGCGGCAAAGGCTTATGACGAGCAGTACTTC. The full variable domain, completed using reference TRBV28 and TRBJ2-7, is DVKVTQSSRYLVKRTGEKVFLECVQDMDHENMFWYRQDPGLGLRLIYFSYDVKMKEKGDIPEGYSVSREKKERFSLILESASTNQTSMYLCASSFSSLAAKAYDEQYFGPGTRLTVT.

The V and J genes are TRBV28 and TRBJ1-2; TRBD1 is a possible D gene (6 bases). The length of the CDR3 is 17 residues. The V end was cut by 6 bases, the J end by 8 bases, with 28 bases between. The germline CDR1 and CDR2 sequences are MDHEN and SYDVKM. The CDR3 nucleotides are TGTGCCAGCAGCAGGGGATCGGGTACCAGGGTTTCAAGAGGCTACACCTTC. It encodes CASSRGSGTRVSRGYTF.